Below, 11 T cell receptor beta chains from the same sample are listed, as sequenced in a study of radiation and T cells in renal cell carcinoma. Profiling relied on immunoSEQ multiplex PCR, and the TCRdb table lists in-frame clones only, not all of them. The sample records tens of thousands of clones, approximately 80% being singletons. Noted time point: baseline pretreatment blood. The treatment denotes: 15 Gy SBRT to primary tumor, nephrectomy 4 weeks later. The source material was blood, sampled from a patient whose treatment included radiotherapy and nephrectomy. These receptors originate from a woman in her 70s with renal cell carcinoma.

The J gene is TRBJ2-3, the V gene TRBV4-3, with D perhaps matching TRBD2 (7 bases). Germline V gene sequence: CDR1 LGHNA, CDR2 YSLEER. The V and J ends lost 0 bases and 2 bases respectively, with 15 bases between them. The CDR3 loop spans 17 amino acids. CDR3 bases: TGCGCCAGCAGCCAAGATCAGGCGGGGGCTCTCACAGATACGCAGTATTTT. It specifies CASSQDQAGALTDTQYF.

This chain uses TRBV5-4 with TRBJ2-2; D is uncertain. CDR1 and CDR2 from the germline V gene are SGHNT and YYREEE (reference sequence). The CDR3 covers 13 residues. With 0 bases removed from V and 7 bases from J, the gap between germline ends came to 7 bases. CDR3 coding DNA: TGTGCCAGCAGCTTGGACCCCGGCGGGGAGCTGTTTTTT. Its protein is CASSLDPGGELFF.

The chain links TRBV21-1 to TRBJ2-7; TRBD1 reflects the table's D call only, with no check against the DNA. TRBV21-1 is reported as a pseudogene. The CDR3 sequence is 16 residues long. The CDR3 reads CASSNAHRERSYEQYF. CDR3 DNA: TGTGCCAGCAGCAACGCCCACAGGGAGCGCTCCTACGAGCAGTACTTC.

The count of this clone is one. This chain connects TRBV27 to TRBJ2-2; D is perhaps TRBD1 or TRBD2 (5 bases each). Looked up from germline, CDR1 is MNHEY and CDR2 is SMNVEV (reference sequence). The CDR3 is 12 amino acids. Trimming shortened V by 3 bases and J by 8 bases, and 7 bases separated the two germline ends. The CDR3 loop is CASSFWGGELFF. The CDR3 DNA reads TGTGCCAGCAGTTTCTGGGGGGGGGAGCTGTTTTTT.

This clone appeared many times. Here the CDR3 DNA reads TGTGCCAGCACAAAGGGCGGGGGGGCAGATACGCAGTATTTT. Encoded protein: CASTKGGGADTQYF. The chain recombines TRBV4-2 with TRBJ2-3; 9 bases line up with TRBD2. Germline V gives CDR1 LGHNA, CDR2 YNFKEQ. Trimming cost V 7 bases and J 4 bases; bases outside gene matches: 6. The CDR3 totals 14 residues.

The rearrangement joins TRBV7-2 to TRBJ1-1; D not resolved. In germline, CDR1 is SGHTA, CDR2 FQGNSA. This CDR3 has 13 amino acids. Trimming removed 1 base at V and 6 bases at J, with 9 bases between. The CDR3 loop reads CASSLGGFPEAFF. The DNA of the CDR3 is TGTGCCAGCAGCTTAGGAGGGTTCCCTGAAGCTTTCTTT.

The chain is built from TRBV5-1 and TRBJ2-1; the match to TRBD2 covers 9 bases. This CDR3 has 17 residues. The ends lost 0 bases at V and 5 bases at J; junction bases unmatched: 9. Germline CDR1 and CDR2: SGHRS and YFSETQ. The CDR3 coding sequence is TGCGCCAGCAGCTTGGTGGGGCTAGCGGGATTCGACAATGAGCAGTTCTTC. This gives the protein CASSLVGLAGFDNEQFF.

The chain recombines TRBV13 with TRBJ1-3; D remains unclear. In germline, CDR1 is PRHDT, CDR2 FYEKMQ (reference sequence). The length of the CDR3 is 16 residues. V dropped 5 bases and J dropped 0 bases, with 14 bases sitting between them. The CDR3 is CASSLGFGVSGNTIYF. CDR3 in DNA: TGTGCCAGCAGCCTCGGGTTTGGGGTCTCTGGAAACACCATATATTTT.

The gene calls are TRBV5-1 and TRBJ1-5; D remains unclear. CDR1 is SGHRS, CDR2 YFSETQ, per germline. Trimming removed 0 bases at V and 3 bases at J, with 10 bases between. The CDR3 loop spans 15 amino acids. Written as DNA, the CDR3 is TGCGCCAGCAGCTTGGACTCCTACGCCAATCAGCCCCAGCATTTT. Residues: CASSLDSYANQPQHF. Based on the CDR3 plus reference TRBV5-1 and TRBJ1-5, the full variable domain is KAGVTQTPRYLIKTRGQQVTLSCSPISGHRSVSWYQQTPGQGLQFLFEYFSETQRNKGNFPGRFSGRQFSNSRSEMNVSTLELGDSALYLCASSLDSYANQPQHFGDGTRLSIL.

The chain is built from TRBV7-2 and TRBJ2-7; TRBD2 matches 11 bases. This CDR3 has 17 amino acids. Germline V CDR1 and CDR2: SGHTA, FQGNSA. The ends lost 5 bases at V and 7 bases at J; junction bases unmatched: 16. CDR3 coding DNA: TGTGCCAGCAGCCCAAGTGCTACTAGCGGGGGCCGGGGGGAGCAGTACTTC. Its translation: CASSPSATSGGRGEQYF.

This rearrangement joins TRBV10-1 to TRBJ2-3; D is perhaps TRBD2 (6 bases). Germline CDR1 is WNHNN and CDR2 is SYGVQD (reference sequence). This CDR3 has 12 amino acids. Trimming shortened V by 9 bases and J by 4 bases, and 11 bases separated the two germline ends. CDR3 region: CASGAGPDTQYF. In nucleotides, the CDR3 is TGCGCCAGTGGGGCGGGACCAGATACGCAGTATTTT.